A selection of T cell receptor beta chains follows, all from one sample in a study of beta chain features in type 1 diabetes. Using immunoSEQ multiplex PCR, the repertoire was profiled, and TCRdb retains in-frame clones only, with some absent. In the table there are about 150,000 clones, 13% of which are singletons. The specimen was central memory CD4+ T cells from blood. The source of these receptors is a young man with type 1 diabetes. Each CDR3 is given with its conserved first and last residue. A D gene is named only where the DNA matches it firmly. Expanded clones are given a class, and other clones once, few, many or no size at all.

v_gene: TRBV10-3
j_gene: TRBJ1-5
abundance: NA
d_gene: NA
CDR3nt: TGTGCCATCAGTGTAGAGGTACAGAATCAGCCCCAGCATTTT
CDR3aa: CAISVEVQNQPQHF

v_gene: TRBV14
j_gene: TRBJ2-1
abundance: NA
d_gene: TRBD2
CDR3nt: TGTGCCAGCAGCCAAGCGGGTCGGGGGGGAATGGCCTACAATGAGCAGTTCTTC
CDR3aa: CASSQAGRGGMAYNEQFF

v_gene: TRBV5-1
j_gene: TRBJ1-6
abundance: few
d_gene: NA
CDR3nt: TGCGCCAGCAGCTTGGGAGACAGAAATAATTCACCCCTCCACTTT
CDR3aa: CASSLGDRNNSPLHF

v_gene: TRBV5-1
j_gene: TRBJ2-5
abundance: NA
d_gene: NA
CDR3nt: TGCGCCAGCAACCCTCTCGCAGGGGCGGGGGAGACCCAGTACTTC
CDR3aa: CASNPLAGAGETQYF

v_gene: TRBV18
j_gene: TRBJ2-3
abundance: few
d_gene: TRBD2
CDR3nt: TGTGCCAGCTCATACTTAGCGGGGGGGCCGACAGATACGCAGTATTTT
CDR3aa: CASSYLAGGPTDTQYF

v_gene: TRBV5-1
j_gene: TRBJ2-3
abundance: NA
d_gene: TRBD1
CDR3nt: TGCGCCAGCAGCTTTTTGAGGCTACAGGGGACCACAGATACGCAGTATTTT
CDR3aa: CASSFLRLQGTTDTQYF

v_gene: TRBV7-2
j_gene: TRBJ2-1
abundance: NA
d_gene: NA
CDR3nt: TGTGCCAGCAGCTTCCAGGCGAATGAGCAGTTCTTC
CDR3aa: CASSFQANEQFF

v_gene: TRBV4-1
j_gene: TRBJ1-3
abundance: few
d_gene: TRBD1
CDR3nt: TGCGCCAGCAGCACAGGGGGCGCGTTTGGAAACACCATATATTTT
CDR3aa: CASSTGGAFGNTIYF

v_gene: TRBV5-1
j_gene: TRBJ1-5
abundance: NA
d_gene: TRBD1
CDR3nt: TGCGCCAGCAGCCCAGACAGGGGGCAGCCCCAGCATTTT
CDR3aa: CASSPDRGQPQHF

v_gene: TRBV25-1
j_gene: TRBJ1-2
abundance: NA
d_gene: NA
CDR3nt: TGTGCCAGCAGTGGCGGTTCCGACATACCCTATGGCTACACCTTC
CDR3aa: CASSGGSDIPYGYTF

v_gene: TRBV5-1
j_gene: TRBJ2-5
abundance: NA
d_gene: TRBD2
CDR3nt: TGCGCCAGCAGCCAGGAATTGACAGTGGCGGGGGGGACCCAGTACTTC
CDR3aa: CASSQELTVAGGTQYF

v_gene: TRBV5-4
j_gene: TRBJ2-6
abundance: NA
d_gene: NA
CDR3nt: TGTGCCAGCAGCTTCATCCGATCTGGGGCCAACGTCCTGACTTTC
CDR3aa: CASSFIRSGANVLTF

v_gene: TRBV7-3
j_gene: TRBJ1-2
abundance: NA
d_gene: NA
CDR3nt: TGTGCCAGCAGCGCCCAGGGGAACTATGGCTACACCTTC
CDR3aa: CASSAQGNYGYTF

v_gene: TRBV4-1
j_gene: TRBJ2-1
abundance: many
d_gene: NA
CDR3nt: TGCGCCAGCAGCCAAGTGGACTTGGGGTTATCCTACAATGAGCAGTTCTTC
CDR3aa: CASSQVDLGLSYNEQFF

v_gene: TRBV29-1
j_gene: TRBJ2-5
abundance: NA
d_gene: NA
CDR3nt: TGCAGCGCCGACCCAGGGGGCGGGGGGGAGACCCAGTACTTC
CDR3aa: CSADPGGGGETQYF

v_gene: TRBV7-2
j_gene: TRBJ2-7
abundance: many
d_gene: TRBD1
CDR3nt: TGTGCCAGCAGCAAAACAGGGGGCTTCTACGAGCAGTACTTC
CDR3aa: CASSKTGGFYEQYF

v_gene: TRBV10-3
j_gene: TRBJ1-2
abundance: few
d_gene: NA
CDR3nt: TGTGCCATCACGAGGGACACTTGGAACTATGGCTACACCTTC
CDR3aa: CAITRDTWNYGYTF

v_gene: TRBV7-8
j_gene: TRBJ2-1
abundance: NA
d_gene: TRBD1
CDR3nt: TGTGCCAGCAGCTTAGCGAATCGGGGACAGGGATACAATGAGCAGTTCTTC
CDR3aa: CASSLANRGQGYNEQFF

v_gene: TRBV7-2
j_gene: TRBJ2-7
abundance: NA
d_gene: NA
CDR3nt: TGTGCCAGCAGCTTCCTGGCAGCCAGGGGTTACGAGCAGTACTTC
CDR3aa: CASSFLAARGYEQYF

v_gene: TRBV7-2
j_gene: TRBJ2-7
abundance: NA
d_gene: NA
CDR3nt: TGTGCCAGCAGCTTAGGGGGGGACGAGCAGTACTTC
CDR3aa: CASSLGGDEQYF

v_gene: TRBV4-1
j_gene: TRBJ1-2
abundance: few
d_gene: NA
CDR3nt: TGCGCCAGCAGCCCCGGACAGTCTAACTATGGCTACACCTTC
CDR3aa: CASSPGQSNYGYTF

v_gene: TRBV7-7
j_gene: TRBJ2-1
abundance: few
d_gene: TRBD2
CDR3nt: TGTGCTAGCAGCTCCGGACTAGCGGGGGACAATGAGCAGTTCTTC
CDR3aa: CASSSGLAGDNEQFF

v_gene: TRBV11-2
j_gene: TRBJ2-5
abundance: NA
d_gene: NA
CDR3nt: TGTGCCAGCAGCTTCCGGACTACCGAACAAGAGACCCAGTACTTC
CDR3aa: CASSFRTTEQETQYF

v_gene: TRBV27
j_gene: TRBJ2-1
abundance: NA
d_gene: TRBD1
CDR3nt: TGTGCCAGCAGTGGATTCTTCGGGACAGAAGCTAACAATGAGCAGTTCTTC
CDR3aa: CASSGFFGTEANNEQFF

v_gene: TRBV18
j_gene: TRBJ2-1
abundance: few
d_gene: TRBD1
CDR3nt: TGTGCCAGCTCACCACAGGGGAACAGGGGCTTTTCCTACAATGAGCAGTTCTTC
CDR3aa: CASSPQGNRGFSYNEQFF

v_gene: TRBV5-1
j_gene: TRBJ2-5
abundance: NA
d_gene: NA
CDR3nt: TGCGCCAGCAGCCCTTGGGAGGCGGCGGGTGAGACCCAGTACTTC
CDR3aa: CASSPWEAAGETQYF

v_gene: TRBV9
j_gene: TRBJ1-1
abundance: NA
d_gene: NA
CDR3nt: TGTGCCAGCAGCGTAGGGGGCTCGAACACTGAAGCTTTCTTT
CDR3aa: CASSVGGSNTEAFF

v_gene: TRBV4-1
j_gene: TRBJ2-3
abundance: NA
d_gene: TRBD2
CDR3nt: TGCGCCAGCAGCTCACGACTAGCGGGGGCGGTTAGCACAGATACGCAGTATTTT
CDR3aa: CASSSRLAGAVSTDTQYF